Listed below are T cell receptor beta chains from one sample, sequenced in a study of T cell responses to AZD1222 COVID-19 vaccine. Sequencing was performed with immunoSEQ multiplex PCR; in TCRdb, only in-frame clones are kept and a portion is missing. Here the sample spans approximately 61,000 clones, about four fifths being singletons. Sequenced material: peripheral blood, taken 28 days after the second AZD1222 dose. These receptors were obtained from an adult who received the AZD1222 COVID-19 vaccine. Each CDR3 is given with its conserved first and last residue. D genes are given only for firm matches. Clone size, where shown, is once, few, many, or a class for clones that have expanded.

J: TRBJ1-5
size: few
D: TRBD1
V: TRBV27
CDR3: CASSLTDRGQPQHF
DNA: TGTGCCAGCAGTTTAACGGACAGGGGTCAGCCCCAGCATTTT

J: TRBJ2-2
size: NA
D: NA
V: TRBV6-5
CDR3: CASTVQANTGELFF
DNA: TGTGCCAGCACGGTACAAGCGAACACCGGGGAGCTGTTTTTT

J: TRBJ2-1
size: NA
D: NA
V: TRBV30
CDR3: CAWSGLPRAGKFF
DNA: TGTGCCTGGAGCGGATTGCCCAGGGCAGGGAAGTTCTTC

J: TRBJ2-5
size: NA
D: TRBD1
V: TRBV7-2
CDR3: CASSLFGTGAQETQYF
DNA: TGTGCCAGCAGCTTATTCGGGACAGGGGCCCAAGAGACCCAGTACTTC

J: TRBJ2-2
size: NA
D: NA
V: TRBV19
CDR3: CASSMVRTGELFF
DNA: TGTGCCAGTAGTATGGTCCGGACCGGGGAGCTGTTTTTT

J: TRBJ2-7
size: NA
D: TRBD2
V: TRBV28
CDR3: CASRVGGSSYEQYF
DNA: TGTGCCAGCAGGGTGGGGGGGAGCTCCTACGAGCAGTACTTC

J: TRBJ2-1
size: few
D: NA
V: TRBV7-3
CDR3: CASSLTSGYPNNEQFF
DNA: TGTGCCAGCAGCTTAACCTCAGGGTACCCTAACAATGAGCAGTTCTTC

J: TRBJ2-7
size: NA
D: NA
V: TRBV7-8
CDR3: CASSLAAPSASVYEQYF
DNA: TGTGCCAGCAGCTTAGCGGCGCCCTCGGCTAGCGTCTACGAGCAGTACTTC

J: TRBJ2-7
size: NA
D: TRBD2
V: TRBV19
CDR3: CASSTPAGLAATYEQYF
DNA: TGTGCCAGTAGTACCCCAGCGGGACTAGCGGCGACCTACGAGCAGTACTTC

J: TRBJ1-2
size: NA
D: TRBD1
V: TRBV12-5
CDR3: CASALDRGSPDYGYTF
DNA: TGTGCTAGTGCCCTGGACAGGGGGAGCCCTGACTATGGCTACACCTTC